One sample yielded the 32 T cell receptor beta chains listed below, sequenced in a study of blood T cell repertoires in COVID-19. Libraries were prepared by immunoSEQ multiplex PCR; TCRdb keeps only in-frame clonotypes and omits some of them. Found here are 250,000 to 350,000 clones, about 90% of them singletons; the top ten hold over 5%. Specimen: peripheral blood. Receptor source: a woman aged 45-65 years with COVID-19, enrolled during active disease.

This clone was counted only a few times. This chain joins TRBV7-3 and TRBJ2-5; 8 nucleotides match TRBD2. There are 14 residues in the CDR3. With 4 bases clipped from V and 5 bases from J, the junction kept 6 bases outside the gene matches. The V gene's germline CDR1 is SGHTA and CDR2 FQGTGA. The DNA for the CDR3 is TGTGCCAGCAGCTCCTCATCTAGCGGGGAGACCCAGTACTTC. The encoded protein is CASSSSSSGETQYF.

The V and J genes are TRBV24-1 and TRBJ1-6; possibly TRBD1 for D (6 bases). This CDR3 comprises 17 residues. Trimming took off 2 bases at V and 4 bases at J, with 14 bases between the two ends. Germline assignment: CDR1 KGHDR and CDR2 SFDVKD. The CDR3 reads CATSDSRGGPYNSPLHF. As DNA, the CDR3 is TGTGCCACCAGTGATTCGCGGGGGGGGCCGTATAATTCACCCCTCCACTTT.

This chain joins TRBV7-2 and TRBJ2-1, with D maybe TRBD2 (6 bases). This CDR3 has 16 amino acids. Germline values: CDR1 SGHTA, CDR2 FQGNSA. Between the trimmed V and J ends, which lost 5 bases and 0 bases, there was a span of 14 bases. As DNA, the CDR3 is TGTGCCAGCAGCCCCTTTGCGGGGAGCTCCTACAATGAGCAGTTCTTC. Translated: CASSPFAGSSYNEQFF.

DNA for the CDR3: TGTGCCAGCAACAACTACGAGCAGTACTTC. Its protein is CASNNYEQYF. The chain links TRBV12-3 or TRBV12-4 to TRBJ2-7; D gene unclear. V was trimmed by 7 bases and J by 3 bases, leaving 4 bases between them. The CDR3 totals 10 residues.

J is TRBJ2-1 and V is TRBV27, with TRBD2 identical over 10 bases. V was pared by 8 bases and J by 6 bases, with 7 bases of the junction left unmatched. Germline values: CDR1 MNHEY, CDR2 SMNVEV (reference sequence). This CDR3 comprises 14 residues. The CDR3 protein is CASFTLAGRNEQFF. CDR3 nucleotide sequence: TGTGCCAGCTTCACACTAGCGGGACGCAATGAGCAGTTCTTC.

This chain uses TRBV19 with TRBJ1-5, with 7 nucleotides matching TRBD1. J lost 7 bases, V lost 2 bases, and 2 bases had no gene match. The CDR3 consists of 13 residues. CDR1 is LNHDA and CDR2 is SQIVND in the germline V gene (reference sequence). Here the CDR3 DNA reads TGTGCCAGTAGTATACAGGGGGACCAGCCCCAGCATTTT. Translating gives CASSIQGDQPQHF. Together with reference TRBV19 and TRBJ1-5, the CDR3 gives the full variable domain: DGGITQSPKYLFRKEGQNVTLSCEQNLNHDAMYWYRQDPGQGLRLIYYSQIVNDFQKGDIAEGYSVSREKKESFPLTVTSAQKNPTAFYLCASSIQGDQPQHFGDGTRLSIL.

V usage is TRBV6-5 and J usage is TRBJ1-5; unclear D gene. The CDR3 is 16 residues long. The germline V gene encodes CDR1 MNHEY and CDR2 SVGAGI. V was trimmed by 0 bases and J by 6 bases, leaving 15 bases between them. The DNA for the CDR3 is TGTGCCAGCAGTTACTCGCAGGTTATAGTAGGTCAGCCCCAGCATTTT. As protein: CASSYSQVIVGQPQHF.

This clone was recorded once. V gene TRBV29-1 combines with J gene TRBJ1-2; 9 bases map to TRBD1. CDR1 is SQVTM and CDR2 is ANQGSEA in the germline V gene. The CDR3 has 15 amino acids. Losses at the gene ends were 0 bases for V and 4 bases for J; bases not matched to a gene: 6. CDR3 residues: CSVEDLGQGTYGYTF. Written as DNA, the CDR3 is TGCAGCGTTGAAGATCTCGGACAGGGGACCTATGGCTACACCTTC. Using reference TRBV29-1 and TRBJ1-2 for the parts outside the CDR3, the full variable domain is SAVISQKPSRDICQRGTSLTIQCQVDSQVTMMFWYRQQPGQSLTLIATANQGSEATYESGFVIDKFPISRPNLTFSTLTVSNMSPEDSSIYLCSVEDLGQGTYGYTFGSGTRLTVV.

The chain joins TRBV10-3 to TRBJ2-1, with 7 nucleotides matching TRBD2. The junction had 8 bases not matched to a gene; V was cut back by 0 bases and J by 6 bases. CDR3 length: 16 amino acids. Looked up from germline, CDR1 is ENHRY and CDR2 is SYGVKD. CDR3 loop: CAISESEGGPINEQFF. CDR3 nucleotides: TGTGCCATCAGTGAGTCAGAGGGAGGGCCGATCAATGAGCAGTTCTTC.

CDR3 in DNA: TGTGCCAGCAGTTACTCGTTGAGGGACCCGTTGGGGGCGGCTTTCTTT. It is translated as CASSYSLRDPLGAAFF. V is TRBV6-6 and J is TRBJ1-1, with D perhaps matching TRBD1 (6 bases). This CDR3 comprises 16 residues. Germline loops: CDR1 MNHNY, CDR2 SVGAGI (reference sequence). V was pared by 0 bases and J by 11 bases, with 22 bases between.

The rearrangement joins TRBV5-6 to TRBJ2-3; 8 nucleotides line up with TRBD1. Germline V lookup: CDR1 SGHDT, CDR2 YYEEEE. The V and J ends lost 4 bases and 1 base, in that order; junction bases with no gene match: 8. This CDR3 is built from 16 residues. The CDR3 bases are TGTGCCAGCAGCGCCGACAGGGGCGGGGGCACAGATACGCAGTATTTT. It yields the protein CASSADRGGGTDTQYF.

The chain links TRBV19 to TRBJ2-7; D perhaps matches TRBD2 (7 bases). Trimming shortened V by 5 bases and J by 9 bases, and 20 bases separated the two germline ends. Germline CDR1 reads LNHDA; CDR2 reads SQIVND (reference sequence). This CDR3 is built from 14 residues. The chain's CDR3 is CASSPAGGGSGQYF. The CDR3 nucleotides are TGTGCCAGTAGTCCCGCTGGGGGCGGGAGCGGGCAGTACTTC.

The gene calls are TRBV5-1 and TRBJ2-3; 8 nucleotides align to TRBD1. Looked up from germline, CDR1 is SGHRS and CDR2 is YFSETQ. Germline trimming cut 4 bases from V and 3 bases from J; bases unmatched to any gene: 10. The CDR3 sequence is 16 residues long. The CDR3 protein is CASSTGQVRATDTQYF. The CDR3 DNA reads as TGCGCCAGCAGCACGGGACAGGTCCGTGCTACAGATACGCAGTATTTT.

In DNA form, the CDR3 reads TGTGCCAGCGTCAGGGGACTAGCGGTCCCTAGCACAGATACGCAGTATTTT. Protein sequence: CASVRGLAVPSTDTQYF. This chain links TRBV18 with TRBJ2-3; 11 bases line up with TRBD2. This CDR3 is built from 17 residues. The germline V gene has CDR1 KGHSH and CDR2 LQKENI. V lost 8 bases and J lost 0; bases outside the gene matches: 10.

This chain joins TRBV11-2 and TRBJ2-2; 12 bases fit TRBD2. The CDR3 loop spans 15 amino acids. V gave up 1 base and J gave up 9 bases; unmatched junction bases: 3. CDR1 is SGHAT, CDR2 FQNNGV, per germline. CDR3 DNA: TGTGCCAGCAGCTTAGTACTAGCGGGAGGCCGGGAGCTGTTTTTT. It encodes CASSLVLAGGRELFF. The whole variable domain, filled in from reference TRBV11-2 and TRBJ2-2, reads EAGVAQSPRYKIIEKRQSVAFWCNPISGHATLYWYQQILGQGPKLLIQFQNNGVVDDSQLPKDRFSAERLKGVDSTLKIQPAKLEDSAVYLCASSLVLAGGRELFFGEGSRLTVL.

V is TRBV6-6 and J is TRBJ1-1; a possible D gene is TRBD1 (5 bases). This CDR3 contains 16 residues. The germline V gene encodes CDR1 MNHNY and CDR2 SVGAGI (reference sequence). The V end was cut by 6 bases, the J end by 2 bases, with 19 bases between. This CDR3 reads CASRQQGGGGNTEAFF. In DNA form, the CDR3 reads TGTGCCAGCAGACAGCAGGGTGGCGGTGGTAACACTGAAGCTTTCTTT.

CDR3 sequence: CASSQALTSGSFGEQFF. CDR3 bases: TGTGCCAGCAGCCAAGCCCTAACTAGCGGGAGTTTTGGTGAGCAGTTCTTC. The J gene is TRBJ2-1, the V gene TRBV14; 11 bases map to TRBD2. V was clipped by 1 base and J by 9 bases; unmatched bases: 11. CDR1 is SGHDN and CDR2 is FVKESK in the germline V gene. The CDR3 runs 17 residues.

This clone came up a few times. The CDR3 DNA follows: TGTGCCTGGAGTCGTCCAGACTCCTATGGCTACACCTTC. Translation gives CAWSRPDSYGYTF. The chain carries TRBV30 and TRBJ1-2, with D hard to call. Germline assignment: CDR1 GTSNPN and CDR2 SVGIG (reference sequence). The CDR3 loop spans 13 amino acids. V was cut by 2 bases and J by 4 bases, with 11 bases left in between.

V and J are TRBV6-5 and TRBJ2-2, with 9 nucleotides matching TRBD1. J lost 5 bases, V lost 6 bases, and 7 bases had no gene match. Germline lookup yields CDR1 MNHEY and CDR2 SVGAGI. The CDR3 is made up of 15 amino acids. CDR3 in amino acids: CASRRTGEGTGELFF. As DNA, the CDR3 is TGTGCCAGCAGGCGGACAGGGGAAGGAACCGGGGAGCTGTTTTTT.

This chain connects TRBV19 to TRBJ1-1; D gene unclear. CDR3 length equals 13 residues. Trimming stripped 5 bases from V and 1 base from J, with 8 bases between. Per germline, CDR1 LNHDA and CDR2 SQIVND (reference sequence). Here the CDR3 reads CASSGQENTEAFF. The CDR3 nucleotides read TGTGCCAGTAGTGGGCAAGAGAACACTGAAGCTTTCTTT.

The genes are TRBV5-1 and TRBJ1-6, with D hard to call. CDR1 SGHRS and CDR2 YFSETQ come from the germline V gene. The CDR3 is made up of 14 amino acids. The germline V and J ends were trimmed by 1 base and 5 bases, with 7 bases remaining between them. The DNA of the CDR3 is TGCGCCAGCAGCTTGCCGGAGGATAATTCACCCCTCCACTTT. Translation gives CASSLPEDNSPLHF. The whole variable domain, filled in from reference TRBV5-1 and TRBJ1-6, reads KAGVTQTPRYLIKTRGQQVTLSCSPISGHRSVSWYQQTPGQGLQFLFEYFSETQRNKGNFPGRFSGRQFSNSRSEMNVSTLELGDSALYLCASSLPEDNSPLHFGNGTRLTVT.

The CDR3 nucleotides are TGTGCCAGCAGCTCAAGGACAGGGGGAGGAAACACCATATATTTT. Its protein is CASSSRTGGGNTIYF. The V gene is TRBV11-2, the J gene TRBJ1-3; TRBD1 matches 10 bases. Looked up from germline, CDR1 is SGHAT and CDR2 is FQNNGV. CDR3 length equals 15 residues. J lost 4 bases, V lost 4 bases, and 4 bases had no gene match.

V gene TRBV5-6 combines with J gene TRBJ2-3, with a possible D match to TRBD2 (5 bases). Trimming shortened V by 5 bases and J by 4 bases, and 11 bases separated the two germline ends. Germline-derived CDR1 and CDR2 are SGHDT and YYEEEE. The CDR3 loop spans 13 amino acids. For the CDR3, the DNA is TGTGCCAGCAGGCTGGCCGGGGCAGATACGCAGTATTTT. It yields the protein CASRLAGADTQYF.

The gene calls are TRBV29-1 and TRBJ1-1; 8 bases are a match to TRBD1. V shed 5 bases and J 7 bases; nucleotides not matched to a gene: 6. Germline V gene sequence: CDR1 SQVTM, CDR2 ANQGSEA. The CDR3 length is 12 residues. DNA for the CDR3: TGCAGCGTTCGGCAGGGGGCATATGAAGCTTTCTTT. It specifies CSVRQGAYEAFF.

V usage is TRBV24-1 and J usage is TRBJ1-2, with D perhaps TRBD1 (5 bases). Trimming took off 11 bases at V and 0 bases at J, with 15 bases between the two ends. There are 14 residues in the CDR3. Looked up from germline, CDR1 is KGHDR and CDR2 is SFDVKD. The DNA for the CDR3 is TGTGCCAAGAGGGGACTTCCAGCTAACTATGGCTACACCTTC. Translating it yields CAKRGLPANYGYTF.

The CDR3 spells CAWGDRFDGYTF. In DNA form, the CDR3 reads TGTGCCTGGGGTGACAGGTTTGATGGCTACACCTTC. The V call is TRBV30, the J call TRBJ1-2; tentative D call: TRBD1 (6 bases). With 5 bases removed from V and 6 bases from J, the gap between germline ends came to 13 bases. The CDR3 spans 12 residues. Germline CDR1 reads GTSNPN; CDR2 reads SVGIG (reference sequence).

The chain recombines TRBV6-1 with TRBJ2-2; 11 positions agree with TRBD2. The length of the CDR3 is 18 residues. Losses at the gene ends were 1 base for V and 4 bases for J; bases not matched to a gene: 8. Germline V gene data show CDR1 as MNHNS and CDR2 as SASEGT. The CDR3 protein is CASSEVLTSGIFTGELFF. For the CDR3, the DNA is TGTGCCAGCAGTGAAGTGTTGACTAGCGGGATATTCACCGGGGAGCTGTTTTTT.

The V gene is TRBV7-6, the J gene TRBJ1-5; D is possibly TRBD1 (6 bases). Germline assignment: CDR1 SGHVS and CDR2 FNYEAQ. The CDR3 length is 17 residues. Trimming shortened V by 1 base and J by 0 bases, and 13 bases separated the two germline ends. CDR3 bases: TGTGCCAGCAGCTTAGAAATACCAGGGGTTAGCAATCAGCCCCAGCATTTT. Protein: CASSLEIPGVSNQPQHF.

This clone turned up a few times. This chain links TRBV10-3 with TRBJ2-7; TRBD2 matches 8 bases. J was trimmed by 5 bases and V by 0 bases; bases with no gene match: 3. Germline values: CDR1 ENHRY, CDR2 SYGVKD. The CDR3 loop spans 14 amino acids. The DNA of the CDR3 is TGTGCCATCAGTGAGTCGCGGGAGGCTAACGAGCAGTACTTC. The encoded protein is CAISESREANEQYF.

J is TRBJ2-1 and V is TRBV11-1; 8 bases align to TRBD2. The CDR3 covers 13 residues. J was trimmed by 5 bases and V by 7 bases; bases with no gene match: 4. Germline loops: CDR1 SGHAT, CDR2 FQDESV (reference sequence). DNA of the CDR3: TGTGCCAGCAACGGGAGGGAGGACAATGAGCAGTTCTTC. Translated, it gives CASNGREDNEQFF.

The rearrangement uses TRBV4-1 and TRBJ2-2, with D perhaps TRBD1 (6 bases). CDR1 is MGHRA and CDR2 is YSYEKL in the germline V gene. This CDR3 comprises 17 residues. V was shortened by 2 bases and J by 0 bases, with 13 bases between the two germline ends. In nucleotides, the CDR3 is TGCGCCAGCAGCCAACCAGGACAGATCACGAACACCGGGGAGCTGTTTTTT. Encoded protein: CASSQPGQITNTGELFF.

This clone was counted between two and nine times. The V gene is TRBV6-4, the J gene TRBJ2-1; 8 bases are a match to TRBD2. The J segment lost 0 bases and the V segment lost 8 bases, leaving 9 bases of the junction unmatched. CDR1 MRHNA and CDR2 SNTAGT come from the germline V gene. There are 16 residues in the CDR3. The CDR3 protein is CASSPLSGGSYNEQFF. Here the CDR3 DNA reads TGTGCCAGCTCTCCCCTCAGCGGGGGCTCCTACAATGAGCAGTTCTTC.